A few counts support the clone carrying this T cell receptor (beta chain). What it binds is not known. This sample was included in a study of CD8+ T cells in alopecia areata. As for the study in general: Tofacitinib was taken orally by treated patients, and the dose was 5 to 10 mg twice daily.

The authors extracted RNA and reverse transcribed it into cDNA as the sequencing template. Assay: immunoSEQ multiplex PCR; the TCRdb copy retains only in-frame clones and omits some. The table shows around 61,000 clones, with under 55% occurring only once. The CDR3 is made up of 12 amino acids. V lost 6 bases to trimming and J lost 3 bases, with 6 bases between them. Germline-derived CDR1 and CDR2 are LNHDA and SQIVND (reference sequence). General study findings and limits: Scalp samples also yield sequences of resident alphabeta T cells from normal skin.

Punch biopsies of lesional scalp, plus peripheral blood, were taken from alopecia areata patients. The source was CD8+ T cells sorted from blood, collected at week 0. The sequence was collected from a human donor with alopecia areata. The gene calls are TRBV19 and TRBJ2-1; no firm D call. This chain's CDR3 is CASSQVYNEQFF. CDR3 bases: TGTGCCAGTAGCCAGGTCTACAATGAGCAGTTCTTC.